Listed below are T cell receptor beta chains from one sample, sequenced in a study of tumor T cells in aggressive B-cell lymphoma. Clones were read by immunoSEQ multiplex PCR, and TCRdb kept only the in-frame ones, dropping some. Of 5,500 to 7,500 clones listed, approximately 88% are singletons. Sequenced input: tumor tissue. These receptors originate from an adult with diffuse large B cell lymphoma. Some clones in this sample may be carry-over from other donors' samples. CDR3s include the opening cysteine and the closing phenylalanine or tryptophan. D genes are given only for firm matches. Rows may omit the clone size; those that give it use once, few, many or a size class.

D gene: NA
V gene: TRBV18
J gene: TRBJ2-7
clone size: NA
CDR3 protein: CASSPRAYEQYF
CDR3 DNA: TGTGCCAGCTCACCACGGGCGTACGAGCAGTACTTC

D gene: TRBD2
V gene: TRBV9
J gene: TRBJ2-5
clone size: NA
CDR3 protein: CASSVESGDYVKTQYF
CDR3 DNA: TGTGCCAGCAGCGTAGAGTCCGGGGACTACGTGAAGACCCAGTACTTC

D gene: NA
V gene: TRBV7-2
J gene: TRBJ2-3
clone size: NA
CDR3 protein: CASSTRPIPESTDTQYF
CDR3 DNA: TGTGCCAGCAGCACTCGCCCTATACCGGAGAGCACAGATACGCAGTATTTT

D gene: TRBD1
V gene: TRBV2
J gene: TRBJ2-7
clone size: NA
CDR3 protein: CASMWDRESF
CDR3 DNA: TGTGCCAGCATGTGGGACAGGGAGTCCTTC

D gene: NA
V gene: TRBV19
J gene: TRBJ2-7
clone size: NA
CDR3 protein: CASSMGGGWYEQYF
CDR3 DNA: TGTGCCAGTAGTATGGGGGGGGGCTGGTACGAGCAGTACTTC

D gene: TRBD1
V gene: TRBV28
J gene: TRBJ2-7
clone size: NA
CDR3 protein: CASSTGQGSYEQYF
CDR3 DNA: TGTGCCAGCAGCACAGGACAGGGGAGCTACGAGCAGTACTTC

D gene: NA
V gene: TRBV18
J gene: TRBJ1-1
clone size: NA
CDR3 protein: CASSPRTDQNTEAFF
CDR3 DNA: TGTGCCAGCTCACCACGGACAGACCAGAACACTGAAGCTTTCTTT

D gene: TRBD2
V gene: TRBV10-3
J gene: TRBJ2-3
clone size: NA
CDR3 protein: CAISATSGGYTDTQYF
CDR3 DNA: TGTGCCATCAGTGCTACTAGCGGGGGTTATACAGATACGCAGTATTTT

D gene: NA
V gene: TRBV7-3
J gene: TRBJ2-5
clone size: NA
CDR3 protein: CASSLDGWETQYF
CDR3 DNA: TGTGCCAGCAGCTTAGACGGGTGGGAGACCCAGTACTTC

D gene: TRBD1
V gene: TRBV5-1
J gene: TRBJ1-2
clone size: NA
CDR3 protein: CASSLQGQAYGYTF
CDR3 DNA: TGCGCCAGCAGCTTACAGGGGCAGGCCTATGGCTACACCTTC

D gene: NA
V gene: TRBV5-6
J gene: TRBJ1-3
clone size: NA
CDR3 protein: CASSAPGDTIYF
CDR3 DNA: TGTGCCAGCAGCGCCCCCGGGGACACCATATATTTT

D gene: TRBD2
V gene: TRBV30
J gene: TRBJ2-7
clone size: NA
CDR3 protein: CAWSRLAGAIYEQYF
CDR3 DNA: TGTGCCTGGAGTCGATTAGCGGGAGCAATCTACGAGCAGTACTTC

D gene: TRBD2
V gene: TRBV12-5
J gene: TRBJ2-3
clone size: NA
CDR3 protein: CASGLLAGATDTQYF
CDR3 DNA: TGTGCTAGTGGTTTACTAGCGGGAGCAACAGATACGCAGTATTTT

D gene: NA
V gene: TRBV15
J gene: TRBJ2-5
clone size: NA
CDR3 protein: CATSRVLEETQYF
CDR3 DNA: TGTGCCACCAGCAGAGTCTTAGAGGAGACCCAGTACTTC

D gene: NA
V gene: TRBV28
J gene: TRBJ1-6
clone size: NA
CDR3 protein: CASFTGYSPLHF
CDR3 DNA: TGTGCCAGCTTCACAGGGTATTCACCCCTCCACTTT

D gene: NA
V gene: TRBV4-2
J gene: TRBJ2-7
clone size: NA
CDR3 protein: CASSQDLVGFYEQYF
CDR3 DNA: TGTGCCAGCAGCCAAGATCTCGTCGGTTTCTACGAGCAGTACTTC

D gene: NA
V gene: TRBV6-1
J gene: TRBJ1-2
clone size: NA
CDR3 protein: CASRSLFSNYGYTF
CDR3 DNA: TGTGCCAGCAGGAGCCTGTTTTCGAACTATGGCTACACCTTC

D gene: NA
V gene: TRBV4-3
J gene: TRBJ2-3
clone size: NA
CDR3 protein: CASSRLFSGDSMSTDTQYF
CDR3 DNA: TGCGCCAGCAGCCGTCTTTTTTCGGGGGACAGTATGAGCACAGATACGCAGTATTTT

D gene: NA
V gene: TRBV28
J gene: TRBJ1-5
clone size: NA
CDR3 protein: CASSSSETIFSSNQPQHF
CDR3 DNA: TGTGCCAGCAGTTCATCCGAGACTATTTTCTCGAGCAATCAGCCCCAGCATTTT

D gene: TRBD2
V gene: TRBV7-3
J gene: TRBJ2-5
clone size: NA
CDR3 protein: CASSWGTSGATQYF
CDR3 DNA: TGTGCCAGCAGCTGGGGGACTAGCGGGGCGACCCAGTACTTC

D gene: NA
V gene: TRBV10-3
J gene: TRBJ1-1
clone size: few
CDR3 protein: CAISGGNTEAFF
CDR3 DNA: TGTGCCATCAGTGGCGGCAACACTGAAGCTTTCTTT

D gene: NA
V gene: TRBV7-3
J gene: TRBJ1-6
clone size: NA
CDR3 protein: CASSPGAVDSPLHF
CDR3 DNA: TGTGCCAGCAGCCCAGGGGCCGTGGATTCACCCCTCCACTTT

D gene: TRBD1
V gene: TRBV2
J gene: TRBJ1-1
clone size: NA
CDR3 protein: CASSTGEWGNTEAFF
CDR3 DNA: TGTGCCAGCAGTACAGGGGAGTGGGGAAACACTGAAGCTTTCTTT

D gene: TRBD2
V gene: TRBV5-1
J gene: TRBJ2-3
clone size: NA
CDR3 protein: CASSLAGTSGGLEYF
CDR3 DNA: TGCGCCAGCAGCTTGGCTGGGACTAGCGGGGGACTTGAGTATTTT

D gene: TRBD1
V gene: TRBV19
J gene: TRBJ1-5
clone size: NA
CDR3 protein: CASSTGTGGGNQPQHF
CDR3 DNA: TGTGCCAGTAGTACCGGGACAGGGGGCGGCAATCAGCCCCAGCATTTT

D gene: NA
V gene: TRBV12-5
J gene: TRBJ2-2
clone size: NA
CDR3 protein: CASRVGGPGELFF
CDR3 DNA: TGTGCTAGTAGGGTAGGAGGGCCCGGGGAGCTGTTTTTT

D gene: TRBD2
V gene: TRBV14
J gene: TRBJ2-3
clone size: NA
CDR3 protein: CASSPLSGSGRAKDTQYF
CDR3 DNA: TGTGCCAGCAGCCCCCTTTCCGGTAGCGGGAGGGCCAAAGATACGCAGTATTTT

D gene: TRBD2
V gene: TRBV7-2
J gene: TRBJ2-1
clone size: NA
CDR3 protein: CASSATSGSSYEQFF
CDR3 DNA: TGTGCCAGCAGCGCAACTAGCGGGAGTAGCTATGAGCAGTTCTTC

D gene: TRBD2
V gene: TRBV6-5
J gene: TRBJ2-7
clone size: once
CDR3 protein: CASSFVSGDREQYF
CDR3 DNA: TGTGCCAGCAGTTTCGTTAGCGGGGACCGGGAGCAGTACTTC

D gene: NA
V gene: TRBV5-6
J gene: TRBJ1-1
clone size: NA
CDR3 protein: CASSLMGDTEAFF
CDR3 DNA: TGTGCCAGCAGCTTGATGGGAGACACTGAAGCTTTCTTT

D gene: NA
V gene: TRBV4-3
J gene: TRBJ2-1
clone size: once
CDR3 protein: CASSHAVSSYNEQFF
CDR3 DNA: TGCGCCAGCAGCCACGCCGTTAGCTCCTACAATGAGCAGTTCTTC

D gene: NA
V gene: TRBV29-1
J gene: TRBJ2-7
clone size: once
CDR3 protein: CSVEGGGGSDEQYF
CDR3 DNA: TGCAGCGTTGAAGGCGGTGGAGGGTCTGACGAGCAGTACTTC

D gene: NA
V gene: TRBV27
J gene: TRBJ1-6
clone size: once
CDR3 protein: CASSFLTFGNSPLHF
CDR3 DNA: TGTGCCAGCAGTTTTCTTACTTTCGGGAATTCACCCCTCCACTTT

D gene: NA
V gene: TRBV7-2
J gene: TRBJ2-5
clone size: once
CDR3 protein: CASSQSGPTQETQYF
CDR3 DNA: TGTGCCAGCAGCCAGAGCGGTCCAACCCAAGAGACCCAGTACTTC

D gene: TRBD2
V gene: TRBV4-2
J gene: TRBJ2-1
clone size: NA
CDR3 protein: CASSARLAGGNEQFF
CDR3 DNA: TGTGCCAGCAGCGCGCGACTAGCGGGAGGTAATGAGCAGTTCTTC